This T cell receptor (beta chain) derives from a study of cytomegalovirus exposure and HLA in healthy donors. Study results and caveats: Fewer N-insertions (relative to the approximately 700-donor mean) were reportedly seen in an Asian-associated ancestry cluster in a later analysis. The analysis excluded some indistinguishable V segments, including TRBV6-2 and TRBV6-3. Researchers catalogued 164 TCR beta chains as cytomegalovirus-associated.

The V end lost 0 bases, the J end lost 6 bases, and 12 bases lay between the germline ends. CDR1 and CDR2 (germline): SGHRS, YFSETQ. The CDR3 is made up of 14 amino acids. Remarks on this clone: Its matching antigen is unknown.

In the PCR, 60 Vbeta and 13 Jbeta primers were used. This table comes from immunoSEQ multiplex PCR, and its TCRdb copy is limited to in-frame clones, with some not included. The data contain 50,000 to 55,000 clones, about four fifths of them seen just once; the ten biggest clones take up approximately 2.5%. This receptor was taken from a boy younger than 18 in good health and CMV-seropositive. This sequence joins TRBV5-1 and TRBJ1-1; D is perhaps TRBD1 (5 bases). The material sequenced was PBMCs. The CDR3 spells CASSLAQGLSEAFF. DNA of the CDR3: TGCGCCAGCAGCTTGGCTCAGGGTCTTTCTGAAGCTTTCTTT.